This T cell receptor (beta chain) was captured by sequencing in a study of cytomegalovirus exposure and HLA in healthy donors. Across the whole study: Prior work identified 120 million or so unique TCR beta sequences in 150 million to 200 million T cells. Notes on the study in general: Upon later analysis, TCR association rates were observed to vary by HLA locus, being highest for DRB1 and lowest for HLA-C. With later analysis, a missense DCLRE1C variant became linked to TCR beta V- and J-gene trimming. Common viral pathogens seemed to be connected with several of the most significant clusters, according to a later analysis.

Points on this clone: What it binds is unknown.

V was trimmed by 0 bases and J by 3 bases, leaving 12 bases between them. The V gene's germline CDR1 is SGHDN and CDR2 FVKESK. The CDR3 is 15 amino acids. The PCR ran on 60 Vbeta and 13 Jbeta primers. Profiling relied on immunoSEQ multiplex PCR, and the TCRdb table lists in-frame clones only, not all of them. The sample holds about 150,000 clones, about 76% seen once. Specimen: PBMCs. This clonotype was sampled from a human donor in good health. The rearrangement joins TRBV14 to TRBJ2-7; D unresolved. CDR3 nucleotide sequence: TGTGCCAGCAGCCAAGATTCCTATGCAAGCTACGAGCAGTACTTC. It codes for CASSQDSYASYEQYF.